This T cell receptor (beta chain) is from a study of blood T cell repertoires in COVID-19. Study at large: Sites in the United States, Italy and Spain provided acute and convalescent COVID-19 samples. Sample material is recorded as cDNA or gDNA derived from T cells, B-cell-depleted T cells, or PBMCs.

In the original workflow: It was from reference gene primer amplification that nucleated cell counts were estimated. The data were produced by immunoSEQ multiplex PCR, yet TCRdb's version contains in-frame clones alone and is incomplete. The V and J calls and clone size come from that table; D and trimming were worked out from the DNA. The sample gives under 350,000 clones, 83% of which show up once; 8.5% to 9.5% is in the top ten. The CDR3 runs 15 residues. CDR1 and CDR2 from the germline V gene are SGHAT and FQNNGV. The sample was peripheral blood. The rearrangement uses TRBV11-2 and TRBJ2-3; 8 nucleotides line up with TRBD2. The TCR originated in a woman aged 45-59 years who had recovered from COVID-19. The CDR3 DNA sequence: TGTGCGCTCGGGAGGGGCAACGGACGTACAGATACGCAGTATTTT. It translates to CALGRGNGRTDTQYF.